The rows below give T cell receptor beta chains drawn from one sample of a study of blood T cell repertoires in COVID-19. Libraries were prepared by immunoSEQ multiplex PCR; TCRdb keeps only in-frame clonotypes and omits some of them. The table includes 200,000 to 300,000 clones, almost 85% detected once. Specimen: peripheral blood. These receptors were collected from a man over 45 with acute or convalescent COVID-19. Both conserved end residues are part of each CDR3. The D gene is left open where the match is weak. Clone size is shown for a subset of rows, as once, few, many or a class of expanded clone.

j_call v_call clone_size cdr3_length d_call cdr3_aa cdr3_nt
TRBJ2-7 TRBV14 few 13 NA CASSKREVYEQYF TGTGCCAGCAGCAAACGGGAAGTCTACGAGCAGTACTTC
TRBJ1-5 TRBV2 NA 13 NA CASSEQGGQPQHF TGTGCCAGCAGTGAACAGGGTGGCCAGCCCCAGCATTTT
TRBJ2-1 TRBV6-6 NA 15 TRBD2 CASSYVAGGNGEQFF TGTGCCAGCAGTTACGTGGCGGGAGGGAACGGTGAGCAGTTCTTC
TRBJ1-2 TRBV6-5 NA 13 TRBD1 CASTTGNNYGYTF TGTGCCAGCACGACAGGGAATAACTATGGCTACACCTTC
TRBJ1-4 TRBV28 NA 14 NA CASNGYGGGEKLFF TGTGCCAGCAACGGGTACGGGGGAGGGGAAAAACTGTTTTTT
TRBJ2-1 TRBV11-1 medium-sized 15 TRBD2 CASSLMASGDNEQFF TGTGCCAGCAGCTTAATGGCTAGCGGTGACAATGAGCAGTTCTTC
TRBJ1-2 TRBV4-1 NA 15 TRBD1 CASSQPQGAGYGYTF TGCGCCAGCAGCCAACCTCAGGGGGCGGGCTATGGCTACACCTTC
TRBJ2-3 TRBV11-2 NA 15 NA CASSLVPSGTDTQYF TGTGCCAGCAGCTTAGTGCCTAGCGGCACAGATACGCAGTATTTT
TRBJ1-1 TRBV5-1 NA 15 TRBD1 CASSNTQGTKTEAFF TGCGCCAGCAGCAATACACAGGGGACGAAGACTGAAGCTTTCTTT
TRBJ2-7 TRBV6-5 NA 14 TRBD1 CASGRDSLTYEQYF TGTGCCAGCGGAAGGGACAGCTTGACCTACGAGCAGTACTTC
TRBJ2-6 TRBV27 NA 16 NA CASSKKVGAGANVLTF TGTGCCAGCAGCAAAAAGGTCGGGGCTGGGGCCAACGTCCTGACTTTC
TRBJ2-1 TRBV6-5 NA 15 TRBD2 CASRPPGGRRNEQFF TGTGCCAGCAGACCCCCGGGGGGGAGAAGAAATGAGCAGTTCTTC
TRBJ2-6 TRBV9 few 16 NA CASSPPDRSGANVLTF TGTGCCAGCAGCCCGCCCGACAGATCTGGGGCCAACGTCCTGACTTTC
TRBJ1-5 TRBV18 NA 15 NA CASSPGGSENQPQHF TGTGCCAGCTCACCAGGCGGCAGTGAGAATCAGCCCCAGCATTTT
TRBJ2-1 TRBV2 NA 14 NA CASSGGSFYNEQFF TGTGCCAGCAGTGGCGGCAGCTTTTACAATGAGCAGTTCTTC
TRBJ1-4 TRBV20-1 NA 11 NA CSARGAEKLFF TGCAGTGCTAGAGGAGCCGAAAAACTGTTTTTT
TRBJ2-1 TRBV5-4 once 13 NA CASSQRAYNEQFF TGTGCCAGCAGCCAAAGAGCCTACAATGAGCAGTTCTTC
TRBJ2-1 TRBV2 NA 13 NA CASSVAGFNEQFF TGTGCCAGCAGTGTTGCAGGGTTCAATGAGCAGTTCTTC
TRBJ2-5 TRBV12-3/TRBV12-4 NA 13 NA CASSLASQETQYF TGTGCCAGCAGTTTGGCTTCTCAAGAGACCCAGTACTTC
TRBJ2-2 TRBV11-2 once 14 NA CASRADGGNGELFF TGTGCCAGCAGGGCCGATGGAGGGAACGGGGAGCTGTTTTTT
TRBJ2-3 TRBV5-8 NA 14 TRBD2 CAVGAGGRTDTQYF TGTGCCGTCGGGGCGGGGGGCCGCACAGATACGCAGTATTTT
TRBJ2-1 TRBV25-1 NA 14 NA CASSEGTPYNEQFF TGTGCCAGCAGTGAAGGTACTCCCTACAATGAGCAGTTCTTC
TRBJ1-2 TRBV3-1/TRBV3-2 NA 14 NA CASSQDNGFGGYTF TGTGCCAGCAGCCAAGATAATGGTTTCGGTGGCTACACCTTC
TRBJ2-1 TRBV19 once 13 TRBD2 CASSVGLADEQFF TGTGCCAGTAGTGTGGGACTAGCCGATGAGCAGTTCTTC
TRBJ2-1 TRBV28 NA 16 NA CASSFAGPVGDNEQFF TGTGCCAGCAGTTTCGCCGGTCCCGTAGGAGACAATGAGCAGTTCTTC
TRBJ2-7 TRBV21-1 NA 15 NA CASDTPAESYYEQYF TGTGCCAGCGATACACCTGCAGAAAGTTACTACGAGCAGTACTTC
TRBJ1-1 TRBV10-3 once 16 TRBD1 CAISEGQGGLNTEAFF TGTGCCATCAGTGAAGGACAGGGTGGGTTGAACACTGAAGCTTTCTTT
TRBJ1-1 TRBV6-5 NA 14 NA CASSYVAVNTEAFF TGTGCCAGCAGTTATGTGGCGGTGAACACTGAAGCTTTCTTT
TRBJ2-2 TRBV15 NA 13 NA CATSRDSRGELFF TGTGCCACCAGCAGAGATAGCCGTGGGGAGCTGTTTTTT
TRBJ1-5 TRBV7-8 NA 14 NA CASSSPYSNQPQHF TGTGCCAGCAGCTCCCCCTATAGCAATCAGCCCCAGCATTTT